Listed below are T cell receptor beta chains from one sample, sequenced in a study of shared clonotypes between healthy human individuals. Here immunoSEQ multiplex PCR was the method, and the copy in TCRdb shows in-frame clones only, minus some. The sample lists 2.3 million or so clones, approximately 93% occurring once. The sample was naive CD4+ T cells from PBMCs. These receptors all come from a man between 18 and 35 years old in good health. Some clones in this sample may be carry-over from other donors' samples. Both conserved end residues are part of each CDR3. D genes are given only for firm matches. Rows may omit the clone size; those that give it use once, few, many or a size class.

TRBJ1-2,TRBV7-2,NA,NA,CASSLEGGQGYGYTF,TGTGCCAGCAGCTTAGAAGGCGGCCAAGGGTATGGCTACACCTTC
TRBJ1-1,TRBV6-5,NA,NA,CASGKDGNTEAFF,TGTGCCAGCGGGAAAGACGGTAACACTGAAGCTTTCTTT
TRBJ1-1,TRBV6-5,NA,NA,CASSEGVTEAFF,TGTGCCAGCAGCGAAGGGGTAACTGAAGCTTTCTTT
TRBJ2-7,TRBV9,NA,TRBD2,CASSVAAGGSEQYF,TGTGCCAGCAGCGTAGCTGCGGGAGGGAGCGAGCAGTACTTC
TRBJ2-3,TRBV5-1,NA,NA,CASSISQYTDTQYF,TGCGCCAGCAGCATCAGCCAGTACACAGATACGCAGTATTTT
TRBJ1-2,TRBV5-8,NA,NA,CASSLGRGHYGYTF,TGTGCCAGCAGCTTGGGCAGGGGCCACTATGGCTACACCTTC
TRBJ1-5,TRBV7-4,NA,TRBD1,CASSSIVDRGPPNQPQHF,TGTGCCAGCAGCTCCATTGTGGACAGGGGGCCACCCAATCAGCCCCAGCATTTT
TRBJ1-5,TRBV5-1,once,NA,CASSLGGGQPQHF,TGCGCCAGCAGCTTGGGGGGCGGCCAGCCCCAGCATTTT
TRBJ2-3,TRBV29-1,NA,NA,CSGSGLGKYTQYF,TGCAGCGGTAGTGGGCTAGGCAAATATACGCAGTATTTT
TRBJ2-1,TRBV7-2,NA,TRBD2,CASSLVGTSGRGEQFF,TGTGCCAGCAGCTTAGTCGGGACTAGTGGTCGGGGAGAGCAGTTCTTC
TRBJ2-7,TRBV5-1,NA,TRBD2,CASSTPGLADSSYEQYF,TGCGCCAGCAGCACCCCGGGACTAGCGGATAGCTCCTACGAGCAGTACTTC
TRBJ2-1,TRBV18,NA,NA,CASSPGPDFNEQFF,TGTGCCAGCTCACCGGGACCAGACTTCAATGAGCAGTTCTTC
TRBJ2-3,TRBV12-5,NA,NA,CASRLWGAGEDTQYF,TGTGCTAGTCGTCTTTGGGGGGCAGGTGAAGATACGCAGTATTTT
TRBJ1-5,TRBV19,NA,TRBD1,CASSRDSDQPQHF,TGTGCCAGTAGCCGGGACAGCGATCAGCCCCAGCATTTT